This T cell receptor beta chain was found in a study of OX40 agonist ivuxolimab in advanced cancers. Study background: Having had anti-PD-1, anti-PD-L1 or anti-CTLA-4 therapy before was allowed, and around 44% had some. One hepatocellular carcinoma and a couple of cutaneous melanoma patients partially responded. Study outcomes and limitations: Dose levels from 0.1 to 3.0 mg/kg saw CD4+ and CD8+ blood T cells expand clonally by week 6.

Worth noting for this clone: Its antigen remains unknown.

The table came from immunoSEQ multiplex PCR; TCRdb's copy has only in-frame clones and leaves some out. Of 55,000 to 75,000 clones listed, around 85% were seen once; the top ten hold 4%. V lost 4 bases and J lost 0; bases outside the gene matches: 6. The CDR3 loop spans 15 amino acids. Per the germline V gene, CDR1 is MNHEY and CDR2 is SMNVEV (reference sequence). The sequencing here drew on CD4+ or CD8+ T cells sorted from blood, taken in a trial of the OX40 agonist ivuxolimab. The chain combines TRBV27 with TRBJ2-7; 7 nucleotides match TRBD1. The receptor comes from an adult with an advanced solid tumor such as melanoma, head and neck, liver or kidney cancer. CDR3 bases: TGTGCCAGCAGTTATGGGGACAGTGCCTCCTACGAGCAGTACTTC. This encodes CASSYGDSASYEQYF.